Listed below are T cell receptor beta chains from one sample, sequenced in a study of OX40 agonist ivuxolimab in advanced cancers. TCRdb keeps only in-frame clones here, not all; method: immunoSEQ multiplex PCR. The data show about 19,000 clones, under 90% seen once. The specimen was CD4+ or CD8+ T cells sorted from blood, collected in a trial of the OX40 agonist ivuxolimab. All receptors derive from an adult with an advanced solid tumor such as melanoma, head and neck, liver or kidney cancer. CDR3s include the opening cysteine and the closing phenylalanine or tryptophan. A D gene is named only where the DNA matches it firmly. Clone size is shown for a subset of rows, as once, few, many or a class of expanded clone.

clone size: -; D gene: TRBD1; V gene: TRBV4-1; J gene: TRBJ2-7; CDR3 protein: CASSQETRDRNYEQYF; CDR3 DNA: TGCGCCAGCAGCCAGGAAACCCGGGACAGGAACTACGAGCAGTACTTC
clone size: -; D gene: -; V gene: TRBV11-2; J gene: TRBJ1-2; CDR3 protein: CASSLEEQGHGYTF; CDR3 DNA: TGTGCCAGCAGCTTAGAGGAACAGGGCCATGGCTACACCTTC
clone size: -; D gene: TRBD2; V gene: TRBV2; J gene: TRBJ2-1; CDR3 protein: CASSPVRWEGHNEQFF; CDR3 DNA: TGTGCCAGCAGTCCGGTTCGGTGGGAGGGTCACAATGAGCAGTTCTTC
clone size: -; D gene: TRBD1; V gene: TRBV29-1; J gene: TRBJ2-7; CDR3 protein: CSVGGTGHSYEQYF; CDR3 DNA: TGCAGCGTTGGGGGGACAGGACACTCCTACGAGCAGTACTTC
clone size: -; D gene: -; V gene: TRBV11-1; J gene: TRBJ2-2; CDR3 protein: CASSLYAGAGTGELFF; CDR3 DNA: TGTGCCAGCAGCTTATACGCAGGGGCAGGCACCGGGGAGCTGTTTTTT
clone size: -; D gene: -; V gene: TRBV4-3; J gene: TRBJ2-7; CDR3 protein: CASSQDWTQDSLLSYEQYF; CDR3 DNA: TGCGCCAGCAGCCAAGATTGGACTCAGGACAGTTTACTTTCCTACGAGCAGTACTTC
clone size: -; D gene: TRBD2; V gene: TRBV7-9; J gene: TRBJ2-1; CDR3 protein: CASLGGAGGEQFF; CDR3 DNA: TGTGCCAGTTTGGGTGGGGCGGGAGGTGAGCAGTTCTTC
clone size: -; D gene: -; V gene: TRBV20-1; J gene: TRBJ2-7; CDR3 protein: CSEAGPYEQYF; CDR3 DNA: TGCAGTGAGGCAGGGCCCTACGAGCAGTACTTC
clone size: -; D gene: TRBD1; V gene: TRBV6-5; J gene: TRBJ2-1; CDR3 protein: CASSYSGQADYNEQFF; CDR3 DNA: TGTGCCAGCAGTTACTCCGGACAGGCGGACTACAATGAGCAGTTCTTC
clone size: medium-sized; D gene: -; V gene: TRBV29-1; J gene: TRBJ2-1; CDR3 protein: CSVEARDYNEQFF; CDR3 DNA: TGCAGCGTTGAGGCTCGGGACTACAATGAGCAGTTCTTC
clone size: -; D gene: -; V gene: TRBV4-3; J gene: TRBJ1-6; CDR3 protein: CASSQDKAGPNSPLHF; CDR3 DNA: TGCGCCAGCAGCCAAGATAAGGCAGGGCCTAATTCACCCCTCCACTTT
clone size: few; D gene: -; V gene: TRBV5-4; J gene: TRBJ1-1; CDR3 protein: CASSFRGATEAFF; CDR3 DNA: TGTGCCAGCAGCTTTCGAGGGGCCACTGAAGCTTTCTTT
clone size: -; D gene: -; V gene: TRBV4-1; J gene: TRBJ2-1; CDR3 protein: CASSQPTVGENEQFF; CDR3 DNA: TGCGCCAGCAGCCAACCAACGGTCGGGGAGAATGAGCAGTTCTTC
clone size: -; D gene: -; V gene: TRBV10-3; J gene: TRBJ2-7; CDR3 protein: CAINRGNEQYF; CDR3 DNA: TGTGCCATCAATCGGGGTAACGAGCAGTACTTC
clone size: -; D gene: -; V gene: TRBV21-1; J gene: TRBJ2-7; CDR3 protein: CASSKVGSGVHEQYF; CDR3 DNA: TGTGCCAGCAGCAAAGTCGGTTCAGGGGTACACGAGCAGTACTTC
clone size: -; D gene: -; V gene: TRBV7-2; J gene: TRBJ1-5; CDR3 protein: CASSLTGEEPHQPQHF; CDR3 DNA: TGTGCCAGCAGCTTAACAGGTGAGGAACCCCATCAGCCCCAGCATTTT
clone size: -; D gene: -; V gene: TRBV27; J gene: TRBJ2-1; CDR3 protein: CASSTSVIQAYNEQFF; CDR3 DNA: -
clone size: -; D gene: TRBD2; V gene: TRBV28; J gene: TRBJ2-4; CDR3 protein: CASRGRLAQNIQYF; CDR3 DNA: TGTGCCAGCAGGGGCAGACTAGCGCAAAACATTCAGTACTTC
clone size: few; D gene: -; V gene: TRBV29-1; J gene: TRBJ2-7; CDR3 protein: CSVSRENLLEQYF; CDR3 DNA: TGCAGCGTTAGCCGGGAAAACCTTCTCGAGCAGTACTTC
clone size: -; D gene: TRBD1; V gene: TRBV29-1; J gene: TRBJ2-1; CDR3 protein: CSVELLGQGELPLHNEQFF; CDR3 DNA: TGCAGCGTTGAATTACTAGGACAGGGCGAATTACCTCTACACAATGAGCAGTTCTTC
clone size: few; D gene: -; V gene: TRBV6-4; J gene: TRBJ2-1; CDR3 protein: CASSRGTNNEQFF; CDR3 DNA: TGTGCCAGCAGTCGAGGAACTAACAATGAGCAGTTCTTC
clone size: -; D gene: -; V gene: TRBV6-5; J gene: TRBJ1-1; CDR3 protein: CASSPGTPMNTEAFF; CDR3 DNA: TGTGCCAGCAGTCCCGGGACCCCCATGAACACTGAAGCTTTCTTT
clone size: -; D gene: -; V gene: TRBV27; J gene: TRBJ2-7; CDR3 protein: CASSLAGTGGEQYF; CDR3 DNA: TGTGCCAGCAGTTTAGCCGGGACTGGGGGCGAGCAGTACTTC
clone size: -; D gene: TRBD1; V gene: TRBV5-4; J gene: TRBJ2-7; CDR3 protein: CASSLAPGQESYEQYF; CDR3 DNA: TGTGCCAGCAGCTTGGCCCCGGGACAGGAATCCTACGAGCAGTACTTC
clone size: -; D gene: -; V gene: TRBV7-9; J gene: TRBJ1-1; CDR3 protein: CASSLVGGGDTEAFF; CDR3 DNA: TGTGCCAGCAGCTTAGTAGGAGGGGGAGACACTGAAGCTTTCTTT
clone size: many; D gene: -; V gene: TRBV7-6; J gene: TRBJ1-2; CDR3 protein: CASSRGEDRHGYTF; CDR3 DNA: TGTGCCAGCAGCCGAGGAGAGGACAGACATGGCTACACCTTC
clone size: once; D gene: -; V gene: TRBV28; J gene: TRBJ1-4; CDR3 protein: CASSLRDTEASNEKLFF; CDR3 DNA: TGTGCCAGCAGTTTAAGGGACACCGAAGCCTCCAATGAAAAACTGTTTTTT
clone size: -; D gene: -; V gene: TRBV5-6; J gene: TRBJ1-4; CDR3 protein: CASSLGAHSLLEEKLFF; CDR3 DNA: TGTGCCAGCAGCTTGGGCGCTCACAGCCTCTTGGAGGAAAAACTGTTTTTT
clone size: -; D gene: TRBD1; V gene: TRBV15; J gene: TRBJ1-4; CDR3 protein: CATSRDFETGNEKLFF; CDR3 DNA: TGTGCCACCAGCAGAGATTTTGAGACAGGGAATGAAAAACTGTTTTTT
clone size: once; D gene: -; V gene: TRBV2; J gene: TRBJ1-3; CDR3 protein: CASKGNSGNTIYF; CDR3 DNA: TGTGCCAGCAAAGGTAACTCTGGAAACACCATATATTTT
clone size: once; D gene: -; V gene: TRBV5-8; J gene: TRBJ2-3; CDR3 protein: CASSFPLERTQYF; CDR3 DNA: TGTGCCAGCAGCTTCCCATTAGAGCGTACGCAGTATTTT
clone size: once; D gene: -; V gene: TRBV7-6; J gene: TRBJ2-7; CDR3 protein: CASSSRLEQYF; CDR3 DNA: TGTGCCAGCAGCTCGAGGCTGGAGCAGTACTTC
clone size: once; D gene: TRBD1; V gene: TRBV7-9; J gene: TRBJ2-7; CDR3 protein: CASSLALTGKTYEQYF; CDR3 DNA: TGTGCCAGCAGCTTAGCCCTGACAGGGAAGACCTACGAGCAGTACTTC
clone size: -; D gene: -; V gene: TRBV25-1; J gene: TRBJ2-3; CDR3 protein: CASSESSASTDTQYF; CDR3 DNA: TGTGCCAGCAGTGAATCCTCGGCTAGCACAGATACGCAGTATTTT
clone size: -; D gene: -; V gene: TRBV4-1; J gene: TRBJ2-1; CDR3 protein: CASSQDSRGPFYNEQFF; CDR3 DNA: TGCGCCAGCAGCCAAGACTCCAGGGGCCCCTTCTACAATGAGCAGTTCTTC
clone size: -; D gene: -; V gene: TRBV7-9; J gene: TRBJ2-3; CDR3 protein: CASSPLGQVSDTQYF; CDR3 DNA: TGTGCCAGCAGCCCCCTAGGGCAGGTGTCAGATACGCAGTATTTT
clone size: -; D gene: -; V gene: TRBV29-1; J gene: TRBJ2-7; CDR3 protein: CSVEEDSSYEQYF; CDR3 DNA: TGCAGCGTTGAAGAGGACAGTTCCTACGAGCAGTACTTC
clone size: once; D gene: -; V gene: TRBV5-1; J gene: TRBJ1-6; CDR3 protein: CASSSLGPISNSPLHF; CDR3 DNA: TGCGCCAGCAGCTCTTTAGGACCGATTAGTAATTCACCCCTCCACTTT
clone size: -; D gene: -; V gene: TRBV19; J gene: TRBJ1-1; CDR3 protein: CASRAQGLTEAFF; CDR3 DNA: TGTGCCAGTAGAGCACAGGGTTTAACTGAAGCTTTCTTT
clone size: -; D gene: TRBD2; V gene: TRBV7-3; J gene: TRBJ2-1; CDR3 protein: CASRNPTSGSGNEQFF; CDR3 DNA: TGTGCCAGCCGTAACCCGACTAGCGGGAGCGGGAATGAGCAGTTCTTC
clone size: -; D gene: TRBD2; V gene: TRBV4-3; J gene: TRBJ2-7; CDR3 protein: CASSQDSTSGLYEQYF; CDR3 DNA: TGCGCCAGCAGCCAAGATTCGACTAGCGGCCTCTACGAGCAGTACTTC
clone size: -; D gene: -; V gene: TRBV2; J gene: TRBJ2-3; CDR3 protein: CASTPVPQGTDTQYF; CDR3 DNA: TGTGCCAGCACACCCGTTCCACAAGGCACAGATACGCAGTATTTT
clone size: -; D gene: TRBD1; V gene: TRBV6-1; J gene: TRBJ1-5; CDR3 protein: CASSELSTGVQPQHF; CDR3 DNA: TGTGCCAGCAGTGAACTATCGACAGGGGTCCAGCCCCAGCATTTT